These 19 T cell receptor beta chains share one sample of origin, sequenced in a study of shared clonotypes between healthy human individuals. The repertoire was sequenced with immunoSEQ multiplex PCR; TCRdb's copy has only in-frame clones and lacks some. The repertoire holds around 1,000,000 clones, with 70% to 85% as singletons. Sequencing input: memory CD4+ T cells from PBMCs. The sample's subset: CD45RA-negative fraction. The origin of the receptors is a man in his late teens or twenties in good health. Some clones in this sample may be carry-over from other donors' samples.

V is TRBV2 and J is TRBJ1-1; D remains unclear. This CDR3 has 16 residues. Germline CDR1 is SNHLY and CDR2 is FYNNEI. Trimming stripped 8 bases from V and 5 bases from J, with 24 bases between. CDR3 nucleotides: TGTGCCAGCGCTCAGCTTATCCGTGGGCTGGGAACTGAAGCTTTCTTT. Amino acid sequence: CASAQLIRGLGTEAFF.

The V and J genes are TRBV5-1 and TRBJ2-3, with 7 positions matching TRBD1. Germline CDR1 is SGHRS and CDR2 is YFSETQ. The CDR3 has 14 residues. Trimming removed 3 bases from V and 3 bases from J; junction bases left unmatched: 4. CDR3 region: CASSSGTETDTQYF. The CDR3 DNA reads TGCGCCAGCAGCTCCGGGACAGAAACAGATACGCAGTATTTT.

This clone occurred a few times. The gene calls are TRBV2 and TRBJ2-7; TRBD1 aligns across 8 bases. Losses at the gene ends were 4 bases for V and 5 bases for J; bases not matched to a gene: 13. The CDR3 runs 16 residues. Germline CDR1 SNHLY, CDR2 FYNNEI. The CDR3 here is CASSGFIGTGMDEQYF. CDR3 DNA sequence: TGTGCCAGCAGTGGATTTATCGGGACAGGCATGGACGAGCAGTACTTC.

This chain connects TRBV5-1 to TRBJ2-1; D is unresolved. The CDR3 length is 15 residues. Trimming took 0 bases from V and 3 from J, leaving 10 bases between them. The germline gives CDR1 SGHRS, CDR2 YFSETQ. The CDR3 region is CASSLAFGVYNEQFF. The CDR3 nucleotides are TGCGCCAGCAGCTTGGCCTTCGGAGTCTACAATGAGCAGTTCTTC.

The chain joins TRBV28 to TRBJ2-5; D is ambiguous. Per the germline V gene, CDR1 is MDHEN and CDR2 is SYDVKM. CDR3 length equals 9 residues. DNA for the CDR3: TGTGTGAATAAAGAGACCCAGTACTTC. Translation: CVNKETQYF.

V and J are TRBV11-3 and TRBJ2-5; TRBD2 agrees at 14 bases. This CDR3 has 17 amino acids. Unmatched junction bases numbered 8, after V lost 3 bases and J lost 5 bases. Germline values: CDR1 SGHNT, CDR2 YENEEA. This chain's CDR3 is CASSLGLAGVVQETQYF. In DNA, the CDR3 is TGTGCCAGCAGCTTGGGACTAGCGGGAGTGGTGCAGGAGACCCAGTACTTC.

The V call is TRBV6-1, the J call TRBJ2-3; no firm D call. The CDR3 is 12 amino acids. V lost 6 bases and J lost 4, with 8 bases in between. The germline gives CDR1 MNHNS, CDR2 SASEGT. The CDR3 is CASREFSDTQYF. CDR3 sequence (DNA): TGTGCCAGCAGGGAATTCTCAGATACGCAGTATTTT.

This chain uses TRBV7-2 with TRBJ1-1; D possibly corresponds to TRBD1 (5 bases). Deletions cut 0 bases from V and 6 bases from J, with 8 bases between. Germline CDR1 and CDR2: SGHTA and FQGNSA. CDR3 length: 13 residues. CDR3 residues: CASSLARDAEAFF. CDR3 DNA: TGTGCCAGCAGCTTAGCCAGGGACGCTGAAGCTTTCTTT.

The count of this clone is one. The V and J genes are TRBV19 and TRBJ2-7, with TRBD1 identical over 9 bases. Trimming took 8 bases from V and 5 from J; bases not matched to a gene: 13. Germline-derived CDR1 and CDR2 are LNHDA and SQIVND (reference sequence). The CDR3 is made up of 15 amino acids. The CDR3 region has the DNA TGTGCCAGTGGGGACCCCGGGACAGGGTTCCACGAGCAGTACTTC. Amino acids: CASGDPGTGFHEQYF.

This clone was recorded once. A far larger clone lies a single base away; this is likely a read error. The chain recombines TRBV30 with TRBJ1-5; 7 positions agree with TRBD1. The CDR3 is made up of 13 amino acids. Germline lookup yields CDR1 GTSNPN and CDR2 SVGIG (reference sequence). V lost 5 bases, J lost 9 bases, and 10 bases stayed unmatched. As DNA, the CDR3 is TGTGCCTGGTCCACAGGGGCCGATCGGCCCCAGCATTTT. Translation: CAWSTGADRPQHF.

This clone has only one observation. The V call is TRBV19, the J call TRBJ1-5, with D perhaps matching TRBD1 (6 bases). Germline V gene lookup returns CDR1 LNHDA and CDR2 SQIVND (reference sequence). V lost 6 bases to trimming and J lost 7 bases, with 16 bases between them. This CDR3 has 14 amino acids. CDR3 protein: CASSIRGGGQPQHF. The CDR3 DNA reads as TGTGCCAGTAGCATCAGGGGAGGGGGGCAGCCCCAGCATTTT. The full variable domain, in which reference TRBV19 and TRBJ1-5 provide the parts outside the CDR3, is DGGITQSPKYLFRKEGQNVTLSCEQNLNHDAMYWYRQDPGQGLRLIYYSQIVNDFQKGDIAEGYSVSREKKESFPLTVTSAQKNPTAFYLCASSIRGGGQPQHFGDGTRLSIL.

CDR3 coding DNA: TGTGCCAGCAGCTCCCAGACAGCCCCGGGCACTGAAGCTTTCTTT. Translation gives CASSSQTAPGTEAFF. V usage is TRBV5-4 and J usage is TRBJ1-1, with D possibly being TRBD1 (5 bases). Looked up from germline, CDR1 is SGHNT and CDR2 is YYREEE (reference sequence). This CDR3 contains 15 residues. Trimming took off 3 bases at V and 4 bases at J, with 16 bases between the two ends.

The chain has TRBV11-2 and TRBJ2-3, with 7 bases aligning to TRBD2. Germline CDR1 SGHAT, CDR2 FQNNGV. The CDR3 is 16 residues long. With 1 base clipped from V and 2 bases from J, the junction kept 6 bases outside the gene matches. The CDR3 here is CASSLGGGRTTDTQYF. CDR3 nucleotide sequence: TGTGCCAGCAGCTTAGGGGGCGGGAGAACCACAGATACGCAGTATTTT.

CDR3 DNA: TGTGCCACCAGCAGAGCCCGGGGTGCAGGGAATGGCTACACCTTC. As protein: CATSRARGAGNGYTF. This chain uses TRBV15 with TRBJ1-2; possible D gene TRBD1, 5 bases. The CDR3 is 15 amino acids. With 1 base removed from V and 6 bases from J, the gap between germline ends came to 15 bases. Germline V CDR1 and CDR2: LNHNV, YYDKDF (reference sequence).

This clone came up many times. J is TRBJ2-1 and V is TRBV7-9; possibly TRBD2 for D (5 bases). This CDR3 contains 16 residues. Trimming took off 7 bases at V and 7 bases at J, with 23 bases between the two ends. CDR1 and CDR2 (germline): SEHNR, FQNEAQ (reference sequence). This CDR3 is CASIEASRLALNEQFF. Here the CDR3 DNA reads TGTGCCAGCATAGAGGCATCCCGGCTAGCCCTTAATGAGCAGTTCTTC.

This chain joins TRBV5-1 and TRBJ2-7, with TRBD1 matching over 10 bases. The J segment lost 5 bases and the V segment lost 5 bases, leaving 7 bases of the junction unmatched. Per the germline V gene, CDR1 is SGHRS and CDR2 is YFSETQ. The CDR3 spans 14 residues. CDR3 in amino acids: CASRPRDRGNEQYF. The CDR3 region has the DNA TGCGCCAGCAGACCCAGGGACAGGGGAAACGAGCAGTACTTC.

This clone was picked up one time. J is TRBJ1-2 and V is TRBV28; the D gene is possibly TRBD1 (6 bases). Trimming removed 5 bases at V and 4 bases at J, with 17 bases between. The CDR3 covers 15 residues. Germline-derived CDR1 and CDR2 are MDHEN and SYDVKM. CDR3 coding DNA: TGTGCCAGCAGTCCTCGACAGGTTTTGGGCTATGGCTACACCTTC. Its protein is CASSPRQVLGYGYTF.

The chain recombines TRBV27 with TRBJ2-4; perhaps TRBD2 as D (5 bases). Germline-derived CDR1 and CDR2 are MNHEY and SMNVEV (reference sequence). The CDR3 is 15 amino acids. V lost 7 bases, J lost 2 bases, and 15 bases lay in between. CDR3 region: CASKGHGVTKNIQYF. The DNA for the CDR3 is TGTGCCAGCAAGGGTCACGGGGTGACCAAAAACATTCAGTACTTC.

The rearrangement uses TRBV30 and TRBJ2-7, with D perhaps TRBD2 (5 bases). This CDR3 is 13 amino acids long. The V end lost 5 bases, the J end lost 6 bases, and 17 bases lay between the germline ends. The germline V gene has CDR1 GTSNPN and CDR2 SVGIG (reference sequence). CDR3 protein: CAWYKEEVSEQYF. In nucleotides, the CDR3 is TGTGCCTGGTATAAGGAGGAAGTCTCCGAGCAGTACTTC.